The 21 T cell receptor beta chains in this list originate from one sample, sequenced in a study of blood T cell repertoires in COVID-19. Data came from immunoSEQ multiplex PCR; TCRdb stores just in-frame clones and leaves some out. The table shows 200,000 or so clones, with around 85% occurring only once. Sequencing was performed on peripheral blood. These receptors were taken from a human donor with active or convalescent COVID-19. The donor label of this sample is uncertain.

This clone was seen only once. The chain recombines TRBV30 with TRBJ2-3; possibly TRBD2 for D (5 bases). CDR1 and CDR2 (germline): GTSNPN, SVGIG (reference sequence). Trimming removed 3 bases from V and 2 bases from J, with 15 bases in between. The CDR3 totals 15 residues. The CDR3 DNA reads as TGTGCCTGGAGCGACGGGGTAGCGTCCACAGATACGCAGTATTTT. Its translation is CAWSDGVASTDTQYF. The variable domain in full, with the rest retrieved from reference TRBV30 and TRBJ2-3, is SQTIHQWPATLVQPVGSPLSLECTVEGTSNPNLYWYRQAAGRGLQLLFYSVGIGQISSEVPQNLSASRPQDRQFILSSKKLLLSDSGFYLCAWSDGVASTDTQYFGPGTRLTVL.

The chain is built from TRBV27 and TRBJ2-1; D is possibly TRBD2 (6 bases). Germline V gene lookup returns CDR1 MNHEY and CDR2 SMNVEV (reference sequence). V gave up 1 base and J gave up 8 bases, with 12 bases separating them. The CDR3 covers 14 residues. The CDR3, as DNA: TGTGCCAGCAGTTTATTCGGGAGTGTACATGAGCAGTTCTTC. Protein: CASSLFGSVHEQFF.

V is TRBV27 and J is TRBJ2-7; 8 positions match TRBD1. Germline assignment: CDR1 MNHEY and CDR2 SMNVEV (reference sequence). After removal of 2 bases from V and 2 bases from J, the junction contained 5 bases not matched to a gene. This CDR3 has 15 amino acids. The CDR3 loop is CASSLVRGQAYEQYF. The CDR3 DNA reads TGTGCCAGCAGTTTAGTGCGGGGACAGGCCTACGAGCAGTACTTC.

The rearrangement uses TRBV5-4 and TRBJ2-3; TRBD2 agrees at 11 bases. CDR1 SGHNT and CDR2 YYREEE come from the germline V gene (reference sequence). This CDR3 region has 17 residues. The ends lost 4 bases at V and 5 bases at J; junction bases unmatched: 12. The CDR3 here is CASSRKLAGDLVDTQYF. CDR3 nucleotides: TGTGCCAGCAGCCGAAAACTAGCGGGGGATCTGGTAGATACGCAGTATTTT.

This rearrangement joins TRBV29-1 to TRBJ1-2, with 9 bases lining up with TRBD1. V lost 6 bases, J lost 13 bases, and 9 bases stayed unmatched. Germline V CDR1 and CDR2: SQVTM, ANQGSEA. The CDR3 is made up of 11 amino acids. CDR3 protein: CSVRDRERGTF. CDR3 bases: TGCAGCGTGCGGGACAGGGAAAGGGGCACCTTC.

This clone occurred a few times. V and J are TRBV5-1 and TRBJ1-3; D is undetermined. The CDR3 totals 16 residues. CDR1 is SGHRS and CDR2 is YFSETQ in the germline V gene. V was cut by 3 bases and J by 4 bases, with 17 bases left in between. The CDR3: CASSCEPPKLGNTIYF. For the CDR3, the DNA is TGCGCCAGCAGCTGTGAGCCGCCGAAGTTAGGAAACACCATATATTTT.

The chain links TRBV3-1 (or the pseudogene TRBV3-2) to TRBJ1-3; D gene uncertain. The germline gives CDR1 LGHDT, CDR2 YNNKEL (reference sequence). The V end was cut by 5 bases, the J end by 0 bases, with 11 bases between. CDR3 length: 15 residues. In DNA form, the CDR3 reads TGTGCCAGCAGCAATCGGGGTAGCTCTGGAAACACCATATATTTT. This translates into CASSNRGSSGNTIYF.

The rearrangement uses TRBV28 and TRBJ2-7, with 7 bases lining up with TRBD1. The germline V gene has CDR1 MDHEN and CDR2 SYDVKM. The V segment lost 6 bases and the J segment 6 bases; nucleotides outside the gene matches: 8. The CDR3 totals 13 residues. CDR3 DNA sequence: TGTGCCAGCAGCTGGGATAGGGGGCGCGAGCAGTACTTC. This sequence encodes CASSWDRGREQYF.

This chain joins TRBV3-1 (or the pseudogene TRBV3-2) and TRBJ2-3; D perhaps matches TRBD2 (5 bases). Trimming stripped 0 bases from V and 2 bases from J, with 12 bases between. Germline assignment: CDR1 LGHDT and CDR2 YNNKEL (reference sequence). The CDR3 has 16 amino acids. The DNA for the CDR3 is TGTGCCAGCAGCCAAGATAGCGTAGAGGTCACAGATACGCAGTATTTT. Translating gives CASSQDSVEVTDTQYF.

The chain employs TRBV3-1 (or the pseudogene TRBV3-2) and TRBJ2-7; 9 bases agree with TRBD2. Trimming at V came to 1 base and at J to 7 bases, leaving 8 bases not matched to a gene. This CDR3 spans 15 amino acids. Germline lookup yields CDR1 LGHDT and CDR2 YNNKEL (reference sequence). The DNA of the CDR3 is TGTGCCAGCAGCCAAGGGGGGCTAGCGGGAAATGAGCAGTACTTC. This encodes CASSQGGLAGNEQYF.

DNA of the CDR3: TGCAGCGTCCGGACAGGGGGCTATGGCTACACCTTC. Its translation is CSVRTGGYGYTF. The chain uses TRBV29-1 and TRBJ1-2, with 10 bases matching TRBD1. Looked up from germline, CDR1 is SQVTM and CDR2 is ANQGSEA. V dropped 6 bases and J dropped 4; count of bases not matched to a gene: 2. The CDR3 totals 12 residues. The variable domain in full, with the rest retrieved from reference TRBV29-1 and TRBJ1-2, is SAVISQKPSRDICQRGTSLTIQCQVDSQVTMMFWYRQQPGQSLTLIATANQGSEATYESGFVIDKFPISRPNLTFSTLTVSNMSPEDSSIYLCSVRTGGYGYTFGSGTRLTVV.

The genes are TRBV7-2 and TRBJ1-5; 7 positions agree with TRBD1. Trimming at V came to 1 base and at J to 4 bases, leaving 7 bases not matched to a gene. Germline V lookup: CDR1 SGHTA, CDR2 FQGNSA. The CDR3 runs to 16 residues. DNA of the CDR3: TGTGCCAGCAGCTTAGTTCCGGCAGGGGGGAATCAGCCCCAGCATTTT. It specifies CASSLVPAGGNQPQHF.

This chain uses TRBV9 with TRBJ1-3; 7 bases agree with TRBD1. Germline CDR1 is SGDLS and CDR2 is YYNGEE. This CDR3 has 16 residues. After removal of 2 bases from V and 0 bases from J, the junction contained 5 bases not matched to a gene. Here the CDR3 reads CASSVEQGFSGNTIYF. CDR3 bases: TGTGCCAGCAGCGTCGAACAGGGGTTCTCTGGAAACACCATATATTTT.

This clone was counted a single time. The chain joins TRBV12-3 or TRBV12-4 to TRBJ2-7; 7 nucleotides align to TRBD1. The CDR3 loop spans 12 amino acids. The ends lost 6 bases at V and 5 bases at J; junction bases unmatched: 4. The CDR3 loop reads CASSSGQHEQYF. DNA for the CDR3: TGTGCCAGCAGCTCGGGACAGCACGAGCAGTACTTC.

The chain carries TRBV24-1 and TRBJ1-5, with D possibly being TRBD1 (6 bases). CDR1 and CDR2 (germline): KGHDR, SFDVKD. This CDR3 contains 14 residues. V was clipped by 9 bases and J by 2 bases, with 13 bases between them. CDR3 protein: CATQGAGGNQPQHF. CDR3 DNA sequence: TGTGCCACCCAAGGGGCAGGGGGCAATCAGCCCCAGCATTTT.

The V and J genes are TRBV7-2 and TRBJ1-4; 8 bases are shared with TRBD1. V was clipped by 3 bases and J by 6 bases; unmatched bases: 6. From germline, CDR1 is SGHTA and CDR2 FQGNSA. CDR3 size: 15 residues. Here the CDR3 reads CASSFDRGGDEKLFF. The CDR3 bases are TGTGCCAGCAGCTTCGACAGGGGTGGAGATGAAAAACTGTTTTTT.

This chain connects TRBV9 to TRBJ2-5, with a weak D call TRBD1 (6 bases). This CDR3 contains 14 residues. CDR1 and CDR2 from the germline V gene are SGDLS and YYNGEE. Trimming removed 2 bases from V and 1 base from J, with 9 bases in between. The CDR3 spells CASSVQGTQETQYF. The CDR3 nucleotides are TGTGCCAGCAGCGTTCAGGGGACCCAAGAGACCCAGTACTTC.

The sample holds a few counts of this clone. This sequence joins TRBV5-6 and TRBJ1-6; 8 bases are shared with TRBD1. V shed 4 bases and J 11 bases; nucleotides not matched to a gene: 11. In germline, CDR1 is SGHDT, CDR2 YYEEEE. CDR3 length: 15 amino acids. CDR3 DNA: TGTGCCAGCAGCACTCGTGCAGGGGGCTTGACACCCCTCCACTTT. Protein product: CASSTRAGGLTPLHF. The whole variable domain, remainder taken from reference TRBV5-6 and TRBJ1-6, is DAGVTQSPTHLIKTRGQQVTLRCSPKSGHDTVSWYQQALGQGPQFIFQYYEEEERQRGNFPDRFSGHQFPNYSSELNVNALLLGDSALYLCASSTRAGGLTPLHFGNGTRLTVT.

This chain uses TRBV29-1 with TRBJ1-2; the D is unclear. V was pared by 4 bases and J by 2 bases, with 14 bases between. Germline assignment: CDR1 SQVTM and CDR2 ANQGSEA. The CDR3 has 14 amino acids. The CDR3 region is CSVGPRTKNYGYTF. As DNA, the CDR3 is TGCAGCGTTGGACCCAGAACTAAAAACTATGGCTACACCTTC.

The rearrangement links TRBV13 to TRBJ2-3; D uncertain. V lost 4 bases and J 2 bases, leaving 4 bases between the germline ends. The CDR3 covers 12 residues. Germline V lookup: CDR1 PRHDT, CDR2 FYEKMQ (reference sequence). CDR3 DNA sequence: TGTGCCAGCAGCTCCTCCACAGATACGCAGTATTTT. It codes for CASSSSTDTQYF.

The chain is built from TRBV28 and TRBJ1-1, with D uncertain. CDR3 length: 14 residues. The germline gives CDR1 MDHEN, CDR2 SYDVKM. The V gene lost 7 bases and the J gene lost 6 bases, with 18 bases spanning the gap. In DNA form, the CDR3 reads TGTGCCAGCAATTCAGCGGCCCTGTCCTCTGAAGCTTTCTTT. It specifies CASNSAALSSEAFF.